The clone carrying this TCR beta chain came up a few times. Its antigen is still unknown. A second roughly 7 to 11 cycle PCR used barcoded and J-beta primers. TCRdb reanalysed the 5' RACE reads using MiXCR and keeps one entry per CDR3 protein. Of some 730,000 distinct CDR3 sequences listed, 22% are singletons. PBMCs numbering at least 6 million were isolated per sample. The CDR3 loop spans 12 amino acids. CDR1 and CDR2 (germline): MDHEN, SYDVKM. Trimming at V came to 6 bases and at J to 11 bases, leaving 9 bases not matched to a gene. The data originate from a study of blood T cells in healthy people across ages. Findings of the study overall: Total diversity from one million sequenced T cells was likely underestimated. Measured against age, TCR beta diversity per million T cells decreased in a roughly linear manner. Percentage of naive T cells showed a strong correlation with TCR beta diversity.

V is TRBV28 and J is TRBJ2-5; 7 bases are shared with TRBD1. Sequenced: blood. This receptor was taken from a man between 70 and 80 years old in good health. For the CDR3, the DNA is TGTGCCAGCAGGACAGGGATTTTAGGGCAGTACTTC. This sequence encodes CASRTGILGQYF.